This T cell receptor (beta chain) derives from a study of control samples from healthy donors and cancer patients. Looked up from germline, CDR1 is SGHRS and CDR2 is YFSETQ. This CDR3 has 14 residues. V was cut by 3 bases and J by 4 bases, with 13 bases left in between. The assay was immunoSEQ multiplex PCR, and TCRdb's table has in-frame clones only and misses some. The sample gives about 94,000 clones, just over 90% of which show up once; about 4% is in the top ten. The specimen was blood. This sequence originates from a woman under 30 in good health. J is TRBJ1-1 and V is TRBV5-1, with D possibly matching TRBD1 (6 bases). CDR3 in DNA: TGCGCCAGCAGCTCACAGGGAGGGAGCACTGAAGCTTTCTTT. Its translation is CASSSQGGSTEAFF. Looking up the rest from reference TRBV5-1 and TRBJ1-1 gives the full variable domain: KAGVTQTPRYLIKTRGQQVTLSCSPISGHRSVSWYQQTPGQGLQFLFEYFSETQRNKGNFPGRFSGRQFSNSRSEMNVSTLELGDSALYLCASSSQGGSTEAFFGQGTRLTVV.